Sequencing of this T cell receptor (beta chain) was carried out in a study of blood T cell repertoires in COVID-19. Turning to the study itself: There were acute and convalescent COVID-19 samples, and they came from the United States, Italy and Spain. Sources were T cells, B-cell-depleted T cells, or PBMCs; the material itself was cDNA or gDNA.

CDR3 length equals 14 residues. CDR1 is MGHDK, CDR2 SYGVNS, per germline. V lost 2 bases and J lost 3, with 8 bases in between. Seattle patient enrollment occurred during active infection, with longitudinal follow-up thereafter. Only a few counts were recorded for this clone. Authors' analysis steps: Estimates of nucleated cell counts were drawn from the amplification of reference gene primers. Libraries were prepared by immunoSEQ multiplex PCR; TCRdb keeps only in-frame clonotypes and omits some of them. V, J and clone size reflect that table, while D and trimming were determined from the DNA. Of 200,000 to 250,000 clones listed, approximately 88% are singletons.

The origin of this receptor is a woman in her twenties or thirties with COVID-19, enrolled during active disease. Sequenced: peripheral blood. V is TRBV25-1 and J is TRBJ1-5; tentatively, D is TRBD1 (6 bases). CDR3 region: CASSEQGINQPQHF. The CDR3 coding sequence is TGTGCCAGCAGTGAACAGGGGATCAATCAGCCCCAGCATTTT. The full variable domain, its missing parts supplied by reference TRBV25-1 and TRBJ1-5, is EADIYQTPRYLVIGTGKKITLECSQTMGHDKMYWYQQDPGMELHLIHYSYGVNSTEKGDLSSESTVSRIRTEHFPLTLESARPSHTSQYLCASSEQGINQPQHFGDGTRLSIL.